Sequencing of this T cell receptor (beta chain) was carried out in a study of blood T cell repertoires in COVID-19. Looking at the study overall: There were acute and convalescent COVID-19 samples, and they came from the United States, Italy and Spain. T cells, B-cell-depleted T cells, or PBMCs supplied cDNA or gDNA.

This clone was seen only a few times. Germline CDR1 is MNHEY and CDR2 is SVGAGI. V dropped 4 bases and J dropped 6; count of bases not matched to a gene: 8. The CDR3 is made up of 15 amino acids. Per the authors' pipeline: Amplification of reference gene primers provided the estimated nucleated cell counts. Libraries were prepared by immunoSEQ multiplex PCR; TCRdb keeps only in-frame clonotypes and omits some of them. That table is the source of V, J and clone size, and D and trimming were worked out from the DNA. The table lists 25,000 to 30,000 clones, over 75% of them singletons, with 40% to 60% in the top ten.

The TCR originated in a man aged 50-60 years with active or convalescent COVID-19. This chain uses TRBV6-5 with TRBJ1-5; 8 nucleotides match TRBD1. The source material was peripheral blood. CDR3 DNA: TGTGCCAGCAGTTCGGACAGGGCGGCGGCTCAGCCCCAGCATTTT. Protein: CASSSDRAAAQPQHF.